These T cell receptor beta chains were read from a single sample in a study of OX40 agonist ivuxolimab in advanced cancers. The protocol was immunoSEQ multiplex PCR, while the TCRdb copy is restricted to in-frame clones and leaves out a portion. The sample contains about 71,000 clones, approximately 86% of which appear only once. The sequencing here drew on CD4+ or CD8+ T cells sorted from blood, taken in a trial of the OX40 agonist ivuxolimab. These receptors originate from an adult with an advanced solid tumor such as melanoma, head and neck, liver or kidney cancer. Both conserved end residues are part of each CDR3. A D gene is named only where the DNA matches it firmly. Some rows mark clone size as missing; the rest say once, few, many or name a class of expanded clone.

d_call	v_call	j_call	clone_size	cdr3_nt	cdr3_aa
NA	TRBV15	TRBJ2-1	few	TGTGCCACCAGCAGACCAGACCTCGGGGGGCAGTTCTTC	CATSRPDLGGQFF
TRBD2	TRBV6-5	TRBJ2-1	few	TGTGCCAGCGCTCGTACTAGCGGAGCCTACAATGAGCAGTTCTTC	CASARTSGAYNEQFF
TRBD1	TRBV28	TRBJ2-1	NA	TGTGCCAGCAGTTTAAACAGGGGATTCTACAATGAGCAGTTCTTC	CASSLNRGFYNEQFF
NA	TRBV5-8	TRBJ2-4	once	TGTGCCAGCAGCCGCGGGACGGCAAAGTTCCCGTACTTC	CASSRGTAKFPYF
TRBD2	TRBV9	TRBJ2-2	NA	TGTGCCAGCAGCGTGCTTAGCGGGGGGGCCGGCACCGGGGAGCTGTTTTTT	CASSVLSGGAGTGELFF
NA	TRBV7-6	TRBJ1-3	NA	TGTGCCAGCAGCACATACTACCAGGGTTCTGGAAACACCATATATTTT	CASSTYYQGSGNTIYF
NA	TRBV9	TRBJ1-1	NA	TGTGCCAGCAGCGTAGAAGGGATGAACACTGAAGCTTTCTTT	CASSVEGMNTEAFF
NA	TRBV5-4	TRBJ2-5	few	TGTGCCAGCAGCTTGAAATCCGACAGGACCCTTGGGACCCAGTACTTC	CASSLKSDRTLGTQYF
NA	TRBV28	TRBJ1-5	NA	TGTGCCAGCAGTTCTTTGGGGGGCCGGCAGCCCCAGCATTTT	CASSSLGGRQPQHF
NA	TRBV29-1	TRBJ1-6	NA	TGCAGCGTGGCAGAGAACCAAGGGGGACCCCTCCACTTT	CSVAENQGGPLHF
NA	TRBV7-9	TRBJ1-3	NA	TGTGCCAGCAGCCCCCCTCTAAACTCTGGAAACACCATATATTTT	CASSPPLNSGNTIYF
TRBD1	TRBV7-2	TRBJ1-5	NA	TGTGCCAGCAGTGACAGGGAGATACTGACTAGCAATCAGCCCCAGCATTTT	CASSDREILTSNQPQHF
TRBD1	TRBV4-1	TRBJ2-1	few	TGCGCCAGCAGTGACCCTTGGACAGGGTACTCCAATGAGCAGTTCTTC	CASSDPWTGYSNEQFF
NA	TRBV28	TRBJ1-5	NA	TGTGCCACTACAGGGCTTACTCAGCCCCAGCATTTT	CATTGLTQPQHF
NA	TRBV11-2	TRBJ1-3	NA	TGTGCCAGCAGCCCTCCCGACCGAGTCTCTGGAAACACCATATATTTT	CASSPPDRVSGNTIYF
TRBD2	TRBV7-9	TRBJ2-1	once	TGTGCCAGCAGCCCTCGGACTAGCGGGAGTAGGAATGAGCAGTTCTTC	CASSPRTSGSRNEQFF
TRBD2	TRBV5-1	TRBJ2-1	NA	TGCGCCAGCAGCAACTTAGCGGGAGGTGTGTATGAGCAGTTCTTC	CASSNLAGGVYEQFF
TRBD2	TRBV7-2	TRBJ2-1	NA	TGTGCCAGCAGCTTAACTAGCGGGACAAATGAGCAGTTCTTC	CASSLTSGTNEQFF
NA	TRBV5-4	TRBJ1-2	NA	TGTGCCAGCAGCCGATCGACACATGATTATGGCTACACCTTC	CASSRSTHDYGYTF
TRBD1	TRBV29-1	TRBJ2-1	NA	TGCAGCGTTGCGGACAGGGGGAATAGAGAGCAGTTCTTC	CSVADRGNREQFF
NA	TRBV6-1	TRBJ1-1	NA	TGTGCCAGCAACCAGCGCTCTAGGGGCGGTGATGAAGCTTTCTTT	CASNQRSRGGDEAFF
TRBD2	TRBV28	TRBJ2-7	NA	TGTGCCAGCCGGACTAGCGGGAGTAACTACGAGCAGTACTTC	CASRTSGSNYEQYF
NA	TRBV28	TRBJ2-1	once	TGTGCCAGCAGTTTTTCGGCACTAGGGAACAATGAGCAGTTCTTC	CASSFSALGNNEQFF
NA	TRBV21-1	TRBJ2-7	once	TGTGCCAGCAGCGGGAAAGCGCCCGGTGGGGAGCAGTACTTC	CASSGKAPGGEQYF
TRBD2	TRBV18	TRBJ2-7	NA	TGTGCCAGCTCACCGAGGCGGGAGCACGAGCAGTACTTC	CASSPRREHEQYF
TRBD2	TRBV2	TRBJ2-3	once	TGTGCCAGCAGAAGATTAGCGGGGGGGCCGGGCACAGATACGCAGTATTTT	CASRRLAGGPGTDTQYF
NA	TRBV7-9	TRBJ2-3	NA	TGTGCCAGCAGCTTAGGGGGCGGGTCCCCAGATACGCAGTATTTT	CASSLGGGSPDTQYF
NA	TRBV5-4	TRBJ1-2	NA	TGTGCCAGCAGCTTGGACTCTATGAGTGGCTACACCTTC	CASSLDSMSGYTF
TRBD2	TRBV9	TRBJ2-3	NA	TGTGCCAGCAGCGTAGGGGCTAGCGGGGGTCTCACAGATACGCAGTATTTT	CASSVGASGGLTDTQYF
TRBD1	TRBV6-1	TRBJ1-2	NA	TGTGCCAGCAGTGATACAGGGGATGGAGGCTACACCTTC	CASSDTGDGGYTF
NA	TRBV4-1	TRBJ2-5	once	TGCGCCAGTTCGTTAAGTGGGGGGCAGGGAGAGACCCAGTACTTC	CASSLSGGQGETQYF
TRBD2	TRBV9	TRBJ2-1	NA	TGTGCCAGCAGCGTCAATCCCGGGACTAGCGGTTACAATGAGCAGTTCTTC	CASSVNPGTSGYNEQFF
NA	TRBV2	TRBJ2-6	NA	TGTGCCGAAGGAGGGCAAACTGGGGCCAACGTCCTGACTTTC	CAEGGQTGANVLTF
NA	TRBV9	TRBJ1-3	few	TGTGCCAGCAGCGTAGAGCCCCGGGGAGCTGGAAACACCATATATTTT	CASSVEPRGAGNTIYF
NA	TRBV9	TRBJ2-5	NA	TGTGCCAGCAGCGCGAACAACCAAGAGACCCAGTACTTC	CASSANNQETQYF
TRBD2	TRBV7-9	TRBJ2-1	NA	TGTGCCAGCAGCTTAGGGGGCAGCGGGAGAGGGAATGAGCAGTTCTTC	CASSLGGSGRGNEQFF
NA	TRBV15	TRBJ1-1	NA	TGTGCCACCAGCAGAGACCGGGGGGCGGGCACTGAAGCTTTCTTT	CATSRDRGAGTEAFF
TRBD1	TRBV19	TRBJ1-1	NA	TGTGCCAGTAGGAACAGGGGGCCTAACACTGAAGCTTTCTTT	CASRNRGPNTEAFF
NA	TRBV5-1	TRBJ2-3	NA	TGCGCCAGCAGCTTGGGGGGCGGGTTGACGGAGGGCACAGATACGCAGTATTTT	CASSLGGGLTEGTDTQYF
TRBD1	TRBV19	TRBJ1-1	NA	TGTGCCAGTGGACAGGGACCGAACACTGAAGCTTTCTTT	CASGQGPNTEAFF
NA	TRBV16	TRBJ1-3	NA	TGTGCCAGCAGACACGGACAGCGGCCCTCTGGAAACACCATATATTTT	CASRHGQRPSGNTIYF
TRBD2	TRBV6-1	TRBJ2-2	NA	TGTGCCAGCAGTGGAGGCGGGAGGGCCGGCACCGGGGAGCTGTTTTTT	CASSGGGRAGTGELFF
TRBD1	TRBV5-1	TRBJ1-4	NA	TGCGCCAGCACCGCGGGACAGGGGGTTGAAAAACTGTTTTTT	CASTAGQGVEKLFF
NA	TRBV7-9	TRBJ2-7	NA	TGTGCCAGCAGCTTAGGGGGGTGGGAGTACTTC	CASSLGGWEYF